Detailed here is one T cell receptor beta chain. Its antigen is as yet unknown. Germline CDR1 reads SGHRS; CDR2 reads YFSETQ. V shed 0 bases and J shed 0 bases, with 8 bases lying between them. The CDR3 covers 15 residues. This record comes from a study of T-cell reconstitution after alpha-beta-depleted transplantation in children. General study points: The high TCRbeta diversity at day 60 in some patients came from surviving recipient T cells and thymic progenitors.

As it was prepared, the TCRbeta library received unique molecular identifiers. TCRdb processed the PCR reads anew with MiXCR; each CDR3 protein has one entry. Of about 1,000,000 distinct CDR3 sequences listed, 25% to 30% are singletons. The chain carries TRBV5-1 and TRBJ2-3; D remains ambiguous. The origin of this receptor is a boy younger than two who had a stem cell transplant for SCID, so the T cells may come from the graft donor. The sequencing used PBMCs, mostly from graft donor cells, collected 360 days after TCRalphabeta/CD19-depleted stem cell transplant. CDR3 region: CASSLVQASTDTQYF. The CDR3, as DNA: TGCGCCAGCAGCTTGGTACAAGCGAGCACAGATACGCAGTATTTT.